These 21 T cell receptor beta chains were sequenced from one sample in a study of control samples from healthy donors and cancer patients. Clones were read by immunoSEQ multiplex PCR, and TCRdb kept only the in-frame ones, dropping some. The data contain approximately 150,000 clones, about 90% of them singletons. The source material was blood. All receptors derive from a man aged 18 to 29 in good health.

This chain joins TRBV5-6 and TRBJ1-5; D is ambiguous. The CDR3 is 12 residues long. Trimming took 6 bases from V and 6 from J, leaving 10 bases between them. Germline CDR1 SGHDT, CDR2 YYEEEE. CDR3 in amino acids: CASIRVFQPQHF. The CDR3 nucleotides are TGTGCCAGCATCCGAGTGTTTCAGCCCCAGCATTTT.

The chain couples TRBV29-1 to TRBJ2-7, with TRBD2 identical over 7 bases. The germline CDR1 and CDR2 sequences are SQVTM and ANQGSEA. The V gene end was trimmed by 7 bases and the J gene end by 6 bases; junction bases not matched to a gene: 3. The CDR3 is made up of 10 amino acids. CDR3 coding DNA: TGCAGCGCGAGGGAGGGCGAGCAGTACTTC. This translates into CSAREGEQYF.

This clone was found once. V and J are TRBV5-1 and TRBJ1-4, with 7 bases identical to TRBD1. Germline loops: CDR1 SGHRS, CDR2 YFSETQ. The CDR3 covers 14 residues. Trimming at V came to 4 bases and at J to 4 bases, leaving 4 bases not matched to a gene. The CDR3 loop is CASSPGQSNEKLFF. CDR3 DNA sequence: TGCGCCAGCAGCCCGGGACAGAGTAATGAAAAACTGTTTTTT.

This chain joins TRBV4-3 and TRBJ2-7; TRBD1 aligns across 9 bases. The germline V gene has CDR1 LGHNA and CDR2 YSLEER. This CDR3 is built from 15 residues. V lost 4 bases to trimming and J lost 2 bases; unmatched junction nucleotides: 6. CDR3 protein: CASSRTRDRAYEQYF. CDR3 sequence (DNA): TGCGCCAGCAGCCGGACCCGGGACAGGGCCTACGAGCAGTACTTC.

The rearrangement links TRBV13 to TRBJ1-2, with 7 bases identical to TRBD1. The CDR3 sequence is 13 residues long. Germline V CDR1 and CDR2: PRHDT, FYEKMQ (reference sequence). V trimming: 6 bases; J trimming: 0 bases; junction bases outside the gene matches: 1. The DNA of the CDR3 is TGTGCCAGCAGGGGACAGTCTAACTATGGCTACACCTTC. Translating gives CASRGQSNYGYTF. Using reference TRBV13 and TRBJ1-2 for the parts outside the CDR3, the full variable domain is AAGVIQSPRHLIKEKRETATLKCYPIPRHDTVYWYQQGPGQDPQFLISFYEKMQSDKGSIPDRFSAQQFSDYHSELNMSSLELGDSALYFCASRGQSNYGYTFGSGTRLTVV.

The rearrangement joins TRBV5-6 to TRBJ2-7; 8 bases match TRBD1. The J segment lost 1 base and the V segment lost 1 base, leaving 4 bases of the junction unmatched. Germline V gene sequence: CDR1 SGHDT, CDR2 YYEEEE. This CDR3 spans 15 amino acids. This CDR3 is CASSLKTGASYEQYF. The CDR3 bases are TGTGCCAGCAGCTTGAAGACAGGGGCGTCCTACGAGCAGTACTTC.

The chain employs TRBV5-1 and TRBJ1-2, with 9 bases matching TRBD1. CDR3 length equals 15 residues. In germline, CDR1 is SGHRS, CDR2 YFSETQ. V trimming: 1 base; J trimming: 6 bases; junction bases outside the gene matches: 7. The chain's CDR3 is CASSLWRDRDDGYTF. CDR3 DNA: TGCGCCAGCAGCTTGTGGCGGGACAGGGATGATGGCTACACCTTC.

This clone was recorded once. This rearrangement joins TRBV7-9 to TRBJ2-7; TRBD2 matches at 8 bases. In germline, CDR1 is SEHNR, CDR2 FQNEAQ (reference sequence). Unmatched junction bases numbered 3, after V lost 2 bases and J lost 0 bases. The CDR3 length is 15 residues. The CDR3: CASSLMRGASYEQYF. DNA for the CDR3: TGTGCCAGCAGCTTAATGCGGGGGGCCTCCTACGAGCAGTACTTC.

The chain employs TRBV12-3 or TRBV12-4 and TRBJ1-2; 7 positions match TRBD1. Losses at the gene ends were 6 bases for V and 6 bases for J; bases not matched to a gene: 7. This CDR3 is built from 13 residues. This chain's CDR3 is CASSHGTADGYTF. CDR3 DNA sequence: TGTGCCAGCAGCCACGGGACAGCAGATGGCTACACCTTC.

The genes are TRBV7-2 and TRBJ2-1, with D possibly matching TRBD2 (7 bases). Per the germline V gene, CDR1 is SGHTA and CDR2 is FQGNSA. Trimming left V 1 base short and J 8 bases short, with 9 bases between. This CDR3 is built from 13 residues. CDR3 in DNA: TGTGCCAGCAGCTTAGGGGGGGGCGATGAGCAGTTCTTC. This codes for CASSLGGGDEQFF. Filled out from reference TRBV7-2 and TRBJ2-1, the complete variable domain reads GAGVSQSPSNKVTEKGKDVELRCDPISGHTALYWYRQSLGQGLEFLIYFQGNSAPDKSGLPSDRFSAERTGGSVSTLTIQRTQQEDSAVYLCASSLGGGDEQFFGPGTRLTVL.

The chain is built from TRBV7-9 and TRBJ1-3; D is ambiguous. Germline V lookup: CDR1 SEHNR, CDR2 FQNEAQ (reference sequence). V lost 1 base, J lost 6 bases, and 16 bases lay in between. The length of the CDR3 is 16 residues. CDR3 protein: CASSLVGAARENTIYF. The CDR3 DNA reads TGTGCCAGCAGCTTAGTGGGAGCGGCAAGAGAAAACACCATATATTTT.

The V gene is TRBV6-1, the J gene TRBJ1-2, with D possibly TRBD1 on 5 matching bases. Germline CDR1 is MNHNS and CDR2 is SASEGT. The CDR3 spans 15 residues. V shed 0 bases and J shed 4 bases, with 12 bases lying between them. The CDR3 coding sequence is TGTGCCAGCAGTGAAGCCGCAGGGCGCGGCTATGGCTACACCTTC. This encodes CASSEAAGRGYGYTF.

The chain carries TRBV4-2 and TRBJ1-2; a possible D gene is TRBD1 (6 bases). Germline CDR1 and CDR2: LGHNA and YNFKEQ. The CDR3 covers 14 residues. V was cut by 1 base and J by 8 bases, with 14 bases left in between. CDR3: CASSQATGLGGYTF. The CDR3, as DNA: TGTGCCAGCAGCCAAGCTACAGGGCTTGGGGGCTACACCTTC.

The chain couples TRBV7-2 to TRBJ2-7; possibly TRBD1 for D (6 bases). The ends were cut back, 4 bases at V and 6 bases at J, with 7 bases in the middle. CDR1 is SGHTA, CDR2 FQGNSA, per germline. The CDR3 contains 11 residues. CDR3 sequence: CASSSGVEQYF. The CDR3 bases are TGTGCCAGCAGCTCAGGGGTCGAGCAGTACTTC.

The chain employs TRBV18 and TRBJ1-6; 10 bases map to TRBD1. The CDR3 contains 17 residues. The V and J ends lost 4 bases and 10 bases, in that order; junction bases with no gene match: 13. The V gene's germline CDR1 is KGHSH and CDR2 LQKENI. The CDR3, as DNA: TGTGCCAGCTCACGGCAAATCGCCGGGACAGGGGAATCACCCCTCCACTTT. Amino acids: CASSRQIAGTGESPLHF.

The V and J genes are TRBV19 and TRBJ1-1, with D uncertain. Trimming removed 1 base at V and 0 bases at J, with 9 bases between. Germline CDR1 and CDR2: LNHDA and SQIVND (reference sequence). The CDR3 has 15 amino acids. CDR3 sequence reads: CASSIVRPVNTEAFF. The DNA for the CDR3 is TGTGCCAGTAGTATAGTTCGCCCGGTGAACACTGAAGCTTTCTTT.

J is TRBJ2-5 and V is TRBV29-1, with D unclear. Germline V gives CDR1 SQVTM, CDR2 ANQGSEA. Trimming took off 5 bases at V and 3 bases at J, with 10 bases between the two ends. The length of the CDR3 is 12 residues. The CDR3 region is CSVFAREETQYF. The DNA of the CDR3 is TGCAGCGTTTTTGCCCGGGAAGAGACCCAGTACTTC. The entire variable domain, with the rest obtained from reference TRBV29-1 and TRBJ2-5, is as follows: SAVISQKPSRDICQRGTSLTIQCQVDSQVTMMFWYRQQPGQSLTLIATANQGSEATYESGFVIDKFPISRPNLTFSTLTVSNMSPEDSSIYLCSVFAREETQYFGPGTRLLVL.

The chain is built from TRBV4-1 and TRBJ1-1; D is uncertain. The CDR3 is 13 residues long. The germline CDR1 and CDR2 sequences are MGHRA and YSYEKL. Trimming left V 3 bases short and J 5 bases short, with 10 bases between. CDR3 loop: CASSHGLGTEAFF. DNA for the CDR3: TGCGCCAGCAGCCACGGACTTGGTACTGAAGCTTTCTTT.

The chain is built from TRBV7-9 and TRBJ1-3, with D perhaps matching TRBD1 (5 bases). The CDR3 contains 16 residues. Germline CDR1 is SEHNR and CDR2 is FQNEAQ (reference sequence). The V and J ends lost 5 bases and 0 bases respectively, with 14 bases between them. The CDR3: CASSIRQILSGNTIYF. CDR3 bases: TGTGCCAGCAGCATCAGACAGATACTCTCTGGAAACACCATATATTTT.

This sequence joins TRBV7-2 and TRBJ1-1; unclear D gene. CDR1 and CDR2 from the germline V gene are SGHTA and FQGNSA. Trimming pared 6 bases from V and 0 bases from J, leaving 8 bases between. CDR3 length: 13 residues. The CDR3: CASRPSLNTEAFF. The CDR3 DNA reads as TGTGCCAGCAGGCCAAGCCTGAACACTGAAGCTTTCTTT.

This rearrangement joins TRBV3-1 (or the pseudogene TRBV3-2) to TRBJ1-2, with TRBD1 identical over 7 bases. This CDR3 is 13 amino acids long. Germline-derived CDR1 and CDR2 are LGHDT and YNNKEL (reference sequence). The trim removed 4 bases at V and 4 bases at J, leaving 3 bases unmatched. The CDR3, as DNA: TGTGCCAGCAGCCTAGGGGGCGCCTATGGCTACACCTTC. This translates into CASSLGGAYGYTF.